A single T cell receptor beta chain is shown here with its context. Its antigen is as yet unknown. This specimen belongs to a study of cytomegalovirus exposure and HLA in healthy donors. Study-level results: The Asian-associated ancestry cluster reportedly had fewer N-insertions than the roughly 720-donor mean in a later analysis. Association of 15,000 to 20,000 TCR beta sequences with HLA alleles was found at 0.05 false discovery rate in a later analysis. In a later analysis, a missense DCLRE1C variant was linked to TCR beta V- and J-gene trimming.

This CDR3 spans 17 amino acids. V shed 0 bases and J shed 0 bases, with 15 bases lying between them. Germline V gene sequence: CDR1 GTSNPN, CDR2 SVGIG (reference sequence). PCR involved 60 Vbeta and 13 Jbeta primers. The table came from immunoSEQ multiplex PCR; TCRdb's copy has only in-frame clones and leaves some out. Among 90,000 to 120,000 clones listed, approximately 79% were seen once. The rearrangement links TRBV30 to TRBJ1-3, with a tentative D call TRBD1 (5 bases). This TCR came from a woman between 40 and 55 years old in good health and CMV-seropositive. Sequencing was performed on PBMCs. CDR3 nucleotides: TGTGCCTGGAGTGTACAGGCCAGGCTCCCCTCTGGAAACACCATATATTTT. Translated: CAWSVQARLPSGNTIYF. Filled out from reference TRBV30 and TRBJ1-3, the complete variable domain reads SQTIHQWPATLVQPVGSPLSLECTVEGTSNPNLYWYRQAAGRGLQLLFYSVGIGQISSEVPQNLSASRPQDRQFILSSKKLLLSDSGFYLCAWSVQARLPSGNTIYFGEGSWLTVV.